Listed below are T cell receptor beta chains from one sample, sequenced in a study of shared T cell receptors in the human thymus. TCRdb's table, derived via immunoSEQ multiplex PCR, lists solely in-frame clones and lacks some. The data show over 450,000 clones, around 78% seen once. This sample was shared with a second study, whose subject was human thymus T cells.

Sequencing was carried out using thymocytes. All receptors come from a boy younger than two with a congenital heart defect. Both conserved end residues are part of each CDR3. The D gene is left open where the match is weak. Clone sizes are given selectively: once, few, many, or a class where the clone is expanded.

V	J	size	D	DNA	CDR3
TRBV9	TRBJ2-7	few	TRBD2	TGTGCCAGCAGCGCCCACCTCGGACTAGCGCCCGGTGAGCAGTACTTC	CASSAHLGLAPGEQYF
TRBV18	TRBJ1-1	-	-	TGTGCCAGCTCACGCGTCTTCGGGGGGAACACTGAAGCTTTCTTT	CASSRVFGGNTEAFF
TRBV28	TRBJ2-7	once	TRBD2	TGTGCCAGCAGTCCAGGACTAGCGGGGACTGGCGAGCAGTACTTC	CASSPGLAGTGEQYF
TRBV15	TRBJ2-7	-	-	TGTGCCACCAGCTTCACCAGGGGGCAGGGGGGGATCTACGAGCAGTACTTC	CATSFTRGQGGIYEQYF
TRBV2	TRBJ2-7	few	TRBD2	TGTGCCAGCCGGCCCAAGGGGAAGACTAGCGACGAGCAGTACTTC	CASRPKGKTSDEQYF
TRBV5-1	TRBJ2-4	-	TRBD2	TGCGCCAGCAGCTTGGGACTAGCGGGGATTCTAGCCAAAAACATTCAGTACTTC	CASSLGLAGILAKNIQYF
TRBV19	TRBJ1-5	-	-	TGTGCCAGTAGTATAGATACAGGGAATGGCAATCAGCCCCAGCATTTT	CASSIDTGNGNQPQHF
TRBV6-5	TRBJ1-4	-	TRBD1	TGTGCCAGCAGTTTCCAACAGGGGGCGGATGAAAAACTGTTTTTT	CASSFQQGADEKLFF
TRBV6-5	TRBJ2-7	-	-	TGTGCCAGCCGACAGTTGAGCTCCTACGAGCAGTACTTC	CASRQLSSYEQYF
TRBV5-6	TRBJ2-1	-	TRBD2	TGTGCCAGCAGCTTGGGTCAGGGTAGAATAGCGGGATGTGAGCAGTTCTTC	CASSLGQGRIAGCEQFF
TRBV5-4	TRBJ1-5	-	-	TGTGCCAGCAGCCCCACGGGGGGGCGCAATCAGCCCCAGCATTTT	CASSPTGGRNQPQHF
TRBV11-1	TRBJ2-5	-	-	TGTGCCAGCAGCCCTAGTGGAGAGACCCAGTACTTC	CASSPSGETQYF
TRBV10-3	TRBJ2-3	-	TRBD2	TGTGCCATCAGTGAGTCCGGGACTAGCGGGAGGTTAGATACGCAGTATTTT	CAISESGTSGRLDTQYF
TRBV29-1	TRBJ2-3	-	-	TGCAGCGACATAAACAGGGATTATACGCAGTATTTT	CSDINRDYTQYF
TRBV9	TRBJ2-4	-	-	TGTGCCAGCAGCGTAGGCGGGTGGATGGGCAAAAACATTCAGTACTTC	CASSVGGWMGKNIQYF
TRBV4-3	TRBJ1-1	-	-	TGCGCCAGCAGCCAAGGCAAACTGTCGGCGGACACTGAAGCTTTCTTT	CASSQGKLSADTEAFF
TRBV5-8	TRBJ1-4	-	TRBD1	TGTGCCAGCAGCTTGGGGCGCAGGGGGGATAATGAAAAACTGTTTTTT	CASSLGRRGDNEKLFF
TRBV6-1	TRBJ1-5	-	-	TGTGCCAGCAGAAGCCGCGAACCGCCCCAGCATTTT	CASRSREPPQHF
TRBV4-2	TRBJ2-1	-	-	TGTGCCAGCAGCCAAACTAGAGATGAGCAGTTCTTC	CASSQTRDEQFF
TRBV10-3	TRBJ1-2	-	-	TGTGCCATCAGGGTGCAGGGCCGAAATTCCTATGGCTACACCTTC	CAIRVQGRNSYGYTF
TRBV7-9	TRBJ2-3	-	TRBD2	TGTGCCAGCAGCACCGGGACTAGCGGGAGCGGTACAGATACGCAGTATTTT	CASSTGTSGSGTDTQYF
TRBV5-1	TRBJ1-3	-	-	TGCGCCAGCAGCCACGACAGGAATGAAAACACCATATATTTT	CASSHDRNENTIYF
TRBV28	TRBJ2-7	-	TRBD1	TGTGCCAGCAGTTTAGTGACAGGGATTACCTACGAGCAGTACTTC	CASSLVTGITYEQYF
TRBV15	TRBJ2-1	-	TRBD2	TGTGCCACCAGCCAGAGGACTAGCGGGGCAAATGAGCAGTTCTTC	CATSQRTSGANEQFF
TRBV7-2	TRBJ2-7	-	-	TGTGCCAGCAGCTTAGCCCAGCGGGCCTACGAGCAGTACTTC	CASSLAQRAYEQYF
TRBV5-1	TRBJ1-2	-	-	TGCGCCAGCAGCTTGGATCCAAGGACAGACAACTATGGCTACACCTTC	CASSLDPRTDNYGYTF
TRBV6-1	TRBJ2-2	-	TRBD2	TGTGCCATCAAGCGGGATAACACCGGGGAGCTGTTTTTT	CAIKRDNTGELFF
TRBV11-1	TRBJ2-1	few	TRBD2	TGTGCCAGCAGCCAAGGGCCTAGCGGGCCCAGTTGTAATGAGCAGTTCTTC	CASSQGPSGPSCNEQFF
TRBV9	TRBJ1-1	once	-	TGTGCCAGCAGCGTAGGGGGGCGGGTTGGCATGAACACTGAAGCTTTCTTT	CASSVGGRVGMNTEAFF
TRBV9	TRBJ2-7	once	-	TGTGCCAGCAGCCCGCGGGACGGCACCTACGAGCAGTACTTC	CASSPRDGTYEQYF
TRBV11-3	TRBJ2-1	once	-	TGTGCCAGCAGCTTAGACGGCGGGAACGAGCAGTTCTTC	CASSLDGGNEQFF
TRBV18	TRBJ2-7	-	-	TGTGCCAGCTCACCACGGCCCAGGGTGGTAGACGAGCAGTACTTC	CASSPRPRVVDEQYF
TRBV2	TRBJ2-3	-	-	TGTGCCAGCAGTTGGGGCAAAGGCCACACAGATACGCAGTATTTT	CASSWGKGHTDTQYF
TRBV30	TRBJ2-1	-	-	TGTGCCTGGGGTCGGGGGTACAATGAGCAGTTCTTC	CAWGRGYNEQFF
TRBV2	TRBJ2-7	-	TRBD2	TGTGCCACCACGGGACTAGCGGTAAACGAGCAGTACTTC	CATTGLAVNEQYF
TRBV19	TRBJ2-7	once	TRBD2	TGTGCCAGTAGTAGCCCACTAGCGGGAGGTTCGAGCTCCTACGAGCAGTACTTC	CASSSPLAGGSSSYEQYF
TRBV7-9	TRBJ1-1	-	TRBD1	TGTGCCAGCAGCTTAGCTCTAAGGGACAGGGGGTCGCAAGAAGCTTTCTTT	CASSLALRDRGSQEAFF
TRBV15	TRBJ2-5	-	TRBD2	TGTGCCACCAGCAGAGCCTTTTCTCCTCACGGGAGGATGACCCAGTACTTC	CATSRAFSPHGRMTQYF
TRBV6-1	TRBJ1-2	-	TRBD1	TGTGCCAGCAGTGAAGAGGGCCGGGGCAGGGGGCAAAAGAGGTTCAACTATGGCTACACCTTC	CASSEEGRGRGQKRFNYGYTF
TRBV5-4	TRBJ2-1	-	TRBD2	TGTGCCAGCAGCTCGACTAGCCCGACCCCCGGAACCGATGAGCAGTTCTTC	CASSSTSPTPGTDEQFF